Listed below are T cell receptor beta chains from one sample, sequenced in a study of CD8+ T cells in alopecia areata. Sequencing was performed with immunoSEQ multiplex PCR; in TCRdb, only in-frame clones are kept and a portion is missing. Seen here are about 210,000 clones, 66% observed once, and the top ten hold 1.2%. The sequenced sample was CD4+ T cells sorted from blood, obtained around week 42, from a patient treated with tofacitinib. The receptors shown here come from a human donor with alopecia areata. Each CDR3 is given with its conserved first and last residue. D genes are given only for firm matches. Only some rows state a clone size, as once, few, many or a class for expanded clones.

abundance: -
v_gene: TRBV9
d_gene: TRBD1
j_gene: TRBJ2-3
CDR3aa: CASSVGDRGDTQYF
CDR3nt: TGTGCCAGCAGCGTAGGGGACAGGGGCGATACGCAGTATTTT

abundance: -
v_gene: TRBV27
d_gene: -
j_gene: TRBJ2-1
CDR3aa: CASGGRTGVFTNEQFF
CDR3nt: TGTGCCAGCGGGGGGCGGACGGGAGTATTTACCAATGAGCAGTTCTTC

abundance: few
v_gene: TRBV29-1
d_gene: TRBD1
j_gene: TRBJ1-1
CDR3aa: CSVSTGGRGTEAFF
CDR3nt: TGCAGCGTTTCGACAGGGGGCCGCGGCACTGAAGCTTTCTTT

abundance: -
v_gene: TRBV7-3
d_gene: -
j_gene: TRBJ1-4
CDR3aa: CASSLGVNEKLFF
CDR3nt: TGTGCCAGCAGCTTAGGGGTTAATGAAAAACTGTTTTTT

abundance: -
v_gene: TRBV15
d_gene: TRBD1
j_gene: TRBJ2-7
CDR3aa: CATSRIPQGVEEQYF
CDR3nt: TGTGCCACCAGCAGAATCCCACAGGGGGTGGAGGAGCAGTACTTC

abundance: few
v_gene: TRBV6-5
d_gene: -
j_gene: TRBJ1-1
CDR3aa: CASSYSGGTAFF
CDR3nt: TGTGCCAGCAGTTACTCGGGGGGAACAGCTTTCTTT

abundance: -
v_gene: TRBV7-9
d_gene: -
j_gene: TRBJ1-5
CDR3aa: CASSSQSGSQPQHF
CDR3nt: TGTGCCAGCAGCTCCCAGTCGGGGAGCCAGCCCCAGCATTTT

abundance: -
v_gene: TRBV5-1
d_gene: TRBD1
j_gene: TRBJ2-3
CDR3aa: CASDPTGQLSDTQYF
CDR3nt: TGCGCCAGCGATCCGACAGGGCAGTTATCGGATACGCAGTATTTT

abundance: -
v_gene: TRBV29-1
d_gene: -
j_gene: TRBJ1-1
CDR3aa: CSVVHPRNTEAFF
CDR3nt: TGCAGCGTCGTTCACCCAAGGAACACTGAAGCTTTCTTT

abundance: -
v_gene: TRBV4-2
d_gene: -
j_gene: TRBJ2-6
CDR3aa: CASSQADSGANVLTF
CDR3nt: TGTGCCAGCAGCCAAGCAGACTCTGGGGCCAACGTCCTGACTTTC

abundance: once
v_gene: TRBV14
d_gene: TRBD1
j_gene: TRBJ2-2
CDR3aa: CASSQRQGLVDGELFF
CDR3nt: TGTGCCAGCAGCCAACGACAGGGGTTAGTGGACGGGGAGCTGTTTTTT

abundance: few
v_gene: TRBV18
d_gene: -
j_gene: TRBJ2-7
CDR3aa: CASSPPGPSYEQYF
CDR3nt: TGTGCCAGCTCACCACCGGGGCCATCCTACGAGCAGTACTTC

abundance: once
v_gene: TRBV5-1
d_gene: -
j_gene: TRBJ2-5
CDR3aa: CASSLEPGGRETQYF
CDR3nt: TGCGCCAGCAGCTTGGAGCCGGGGGGCAGGGAGACCCAGTACTTC

abundance: -
v_gene: TRBV11-2
d_gene: TRBD1
j_gene: TRBJ2-7
CDR3aa: CASSSDRASYEQYF
CDR3nt: TGTGCCAGCAGCTCGGACAGGGCCTCCTACGAGCAGTACTTC

abundance: -
v_gene: TRBV5-1
d_gene: TRBD2
j_gene: TRBJ2-1
CDR3aa: CASSPSGGEYNEQFF
CDR3nt: TGCGCCAGCAGCCCGAGCGGGGGGGAGTACAATGAGCAGTTCTTC

abundance: many
v_gene: TRBV10-3
d_gene: TRBD2
j_gene: TRBJ2-3
CDR3aa: CAITASGGDTQYF
CDR3nt: TGTGCCATCACGGCTAGCGGGGGAGATACGCAGTATTTT

abundance: -
v_gene: TRBV5-1
d_gene: TRBD1
j_gene: TRBJ2-7
CDR3aa: CASSLGDRPYEQYF
CDR3nt: TGCGCCAGCAGCTTGGGGGACAGACCCTACGAGCAGTACTTC

abundance: -
v_gene: TRBV5-4
d_gene: TRBD1
j_gene: TRBJ2-3
CDR3aa: CASSAGQGAGTDTQYF
CDR3nt: TGTGCCAGCAGCGCGGGACAGGGGGCAGGCACAGATACGCAGTATTTT

abundance: -
v_gene: TRBV29-1
d_gene: -
j_gene: TRBJ2-7
CDR3aa: CSVETPGQQYF
CDR3nt: TGCAGCGTTGAAACCCCGGGACAGCAGTACTTC

abundance: -
v_gene: TRBV30
d_gene: TRBD1
j_gene: TRBJ1-2
CDR3aa: CACHGTDASNYGYTF
CDR3nt: TGTGCCTGCCACGGGACAGACGCCTCTAACTATGGCTACACCTTC

abundance: -
v_gene: TRBV5-6
d_gene: -
j_gene: TRBJ1-5
CDR3aa: CASSLEGQLSNQPQHF
CDR3nt: TGTGCCAGCAGCTTAGAAGGACAGCTTAGCAATCAGCCCCAGCATTTT

abundance: -
v_gene: TRBV5-1
d_gene: -
j_gene: TRBJ2-5
CDR3aa: CASNAKGGETQYF
CDR3nt: TGCGCCAGCAACGCCAAGGGGGGAGAGACCCAGTACTTC

abundance: -
v_gene: TRBV7-9
d_gene: TRBD2
j_gene: TRBJ2-1
CDR3aa: CASSLGAGTSVNEQFF
CDR3nt: TGTGCCAGCAGCTTAGGCGCCGGGACTAGCGTTAATGAGCAGTTCTTC

abundance: -
v_gene: TRBV27
d_gene: -
j_gene: TRBJ2-5
CDR3aa: CASSPISPWSGGETQYF
CDR3nt: TGTGCCAGCAGTCCAATTTCCCCTTGGTCGGGCGGGGAGACCCAGTACTTC

abundance: -
v_gene: TRBV9
d_gene: -
j_gene: TRBJ1-2
CDR3aa: CASSATTQGGTSGGYTF
CDR3nt: TGTGCCAGCAGCGCCACCACTCAGGGTGGAACTTCGGGTGGCTACACCTTC

abundance: -
v_gene: TRBV25-1
d_gene: -
j_gene: TRBJ1-2
CDR3aa: CASSAAWGQGYTF
CDR3nt: TGTGCCAGCAGCGCCGCCTGGGGGCAAGGCTACACCTTC

abundance: -
v_gene: TRBV9
d_gene: -
j_gene: TRBJ2-7
CDR3aa: CASSVATAGPYEQYF
CDR3nt: TGTGCCAGCAGCGTAGCCACCGCGGGCCCCTACGAGCAGTACTTC

abundance: -
v_gene: TRBV29-1
d_gene: -
j_gene: TRBJ2-7
CDR3aa: CSVVGQTSSYEQYF
CDR3nt: TGCAGCGTTGTCGGGCAAACGAGCTCCTACGAGCAGTACTTC

abundance: -
v_gene: TRBV2
d_gene: -
j_gene: TRBJ1-2
CDR3aa: CASIRGTGAYGYTF
CDR3nt: TGTGCCAGCATTAGAGGAACAGGAGCTTATGGCTACACCTTC

abundance: few
v_gene: TRBV19
d_gene: TRBD1
j_gene: TRBJ1-1
CDR3aa: CASSTGQGMRTEAFF
CDR3nt: TGTGCCAGTAGTACGGGACAGGGGATGAGGACTGAAGCTTTCTTT

abundance: -
v_gene: TRBV29-1
d_gene: -
j_gene: TRBJ1-1
CDR3aa: CSVVGQCTEAFF
CDR3nt: TGCAGCGTTGTGGGGCAGTGCACTGAAGCTTTCTTT

abundance: -
v_gene: TRBV5-6
d_gene: -
j_gene: TRBJ2-7
CDR3aa: CASSRGAGHYEQYF
CDR3nt: TGTGCCAGCAGCCGCGGGGCAGGACACTACGAGCAGTACTTC

abundance: -
v_gene: TRBV27
d_gene: -
j_gene: TRBJ1-6
CDR3aa: CASSATKGPLHF
CDR3nt: TGTGCCAGCAGTGCTACTAAAGGGCCCCTCCACTTT

abundance: -
v_gene: TRBV30
d_gene: -
j_gene: TRBJ1-1
CDR3aa: CAWSVVSDGTEAFF
CDR3nt: TGTGCCTGGAGTGTAGTTTCTGATGGGACTGAAGCTTTCTTT

abundance: -
v_gene: TRBV7-2
d_gene: TRBD2
j_gene: TRBJ2-3
CDR3aa: CASSFSGGHTDTQYF
CDR3nt: TGTGCCAGCAGCTTCAGCGGGGGCCACACAGATACGCAGTATTTT

abundance: -
v_gene: TRBV29-1
d_gene: -
j_gene: TRBJ2-1
CDR3aa: CSVSGGAYNEQFF
CDR3nt: TGCAGCGTCAGTGGGGGGGCGTACAATGAGCAGTTCTTC

abundance: -
v_gene: TRBV6-6
d_gene: -
j_gene: TRBJ2-1
CDR3aa: CAYRTGHNEQFF
CDR3nt: TGTGCCTACCGGACGGGCCACAATGAGCAGTTCTTC

abundance: -
v_gene: TRBV11-3
d_gene: -
j_gene: TRBJ2-2
CDR3aa: CASGQLTGELFF
CDR3nt: TGTGCCAGCGGACAGCTCACCGGGGAGCTGTTTTTT

abundance: -
v_gene: TRBV4-3
d_gene: -
j_gene: TRBJ2-2
CDR3aa: CASSQESAGNTGELFF
CDR3nt: TGCGCCAGCAGCCAAGAATCTGCGGGGAACACCGGGGAGCTGTTTTTT

abundance: few
v_gene: TRBV29-1
d_gene: TRBD2
j_gene: TRBJ2-1
CDR3aa: CSVGASGPEQFF
CDR3nt: TGCAGCGTTGGGGCTAGCGGGCCCGAGCAGTTCTTC

abundance: -
v_gene: TRBV15
d_gene: -
j_gene: TRBJ1-2
CDR3aa: CATSRDRNYGYTF
CDR3nt: TGTGCCACCAGCAGGGATAGAAACTATGGCTACACCTTC

abundance: few
v_gene: TRBV5-6
d_gene: TRBD1
j_gene: TRBJ1-1
CDR3aa: CASSPGQIMNTEAFF
CDR3nt: TGTGCCAGCAGCCCGGGACAGATAATGAACACTGAAGCTTTCTTT

abundance: -
v_gene: TRBV11-2
d_gene: -
j_gene: TRBJ2-5
CDR3aa: CASRGSETQYF
CDR3nt: TGTGCCAGCAGGGGGAGTGAGACCCAGTACTTC

abundance: -
v_gene: TRBV4-3
d_gene: TRBD1
j_gene: TRBJ1-2
CDR3aa: CASSQYRGSYGYTF
CDR3nt: TGCGCCAGCAGCCAATACAGGGGTAGCTATGGCTACACCTTC

abundance: -
v_gene: TRBV30
d_gene: -
j_gene: TRBJ1-5
CDR3aa: CAWSVGSNQPQHF
CDR3nt: TGTGCCTGGAGTGTAGGAAGCAATCAGCCCCAGCATTTT

abundance: -
v_gene: TRBV29-1
d_gene: -
j_gene: TRBJ2-5
CDR3aa: CSVDGSRQETQYF
CDR3nt: TGCAGCGTTGATGGTAGTCGCCAAGAGACCCAGTACTTC

abundance: -
v_gene: TRBV27
d_gene: TRBD2
j_gene: TRBJ2-3
CDR3aa: CASSSQRGGHTQYF
CDR3nt: TGTGCCAGCAGTTCCCAGCGGGGGGGCCACACGCAGTATTTT

abundance: -
v_gene: TRBV9
d_gene: TRBD1
j_gene: TRBJ2-7
CDR3aa: CASSHGTGGEQYF
CDR3nt: TGTGCCAGCAGCCACGGGACAGGGGGCGAGCAGTACTTC

abundance: -
v_gene: TRBV2
d_gene: -
j_gene: TRBJ2-1
CDR3aa: CASSEVGPGDEQFF
CDR3nt: TGTGCCAGCAGTGAAGTGGGACCGGGGGATGAGCAGTTCTTC

abundance: -
v_gene: TRBV2
d_gene: -
j_gene: TRBJ1-2
CDR3aa: CASTRGVSDYGYTF
CDR3nt: TGTGCCAGCACTCGGGGGGTCTCGGACTATGGCTACACCTTC

abundance: -
v_gene: TRBV5-1
d_gene: -
j_gene: TRBJ2-6
CDR3aa: CASSSGQGGVTTGANVLTF
CDR3nt: TGCGCCAGCAGCTCCGGACAGGGAGGGGTAACTACTGGGGCCAACGTCCTGACTTTC

abundance: -
v_gene: TRBV30
d_gene: -
j_gene: TRBJ1-6
CDR3aa: CAWSANPGQYNSPLHF
CDR3nt: TGTGCCTGGAGTGCTAACCCCGGACAGTATAATTCACCCCTCCACTTT

abundance: once
v_gene: TRBV30
d_gene: -
j_gene: TRBJ2-7
CDR3aa: CAWSSDYEQYF
CDR3nt: TGTGCCTGGAGTTCAGACTACGAGCAGTACTTC

abundance: -
v_gene: TRBV29-1
d_gene: TRBD1
j_gene: TRBJ1-2
CDR3aa: CSVPTGNGYTF
CDR3nt: TGCAGCGTCCCGACAGGGAATGGCTACACCTTC

abundance: -
v_gene: TRBV19
d_gene: -
j_gene: TRBJ2-1
CDR3aa: CASSLNPYNEQFF
CDR3nt: TGTGCCAGTAGTTTGAACCCTTACAATGAGCAGTTCTTC

abundance: -
v_gene: TRBV21-1
d_gene: -
j_gene: TRBJ2-2
CDR3aa: CASLQSRAYTGELFF
CDR3nt: TGTGCCAGCTTACAAAGCAGGGCTTACACCGGGGAGCTGTTTTTT

abundance: -
v_gene: TRBV30
d_gene: TRBD2
j_gene: TRBJ2-1
CDR3aa: CAWSVSGGGRYNEQFF
CDR3nt: TGTGCCTGGAGTGTATCTGGGGGAGGGCGCTACAATGAGCAGTTCTTC

abundance: -
v_gene: TRBV7-9
d_gene: TRBD1
j_gene: TRBJ1-1
CDR3aa: CASSFEGAGTEAFF
CDR3nt: TGTGCCAGCAGCTTTGAGGGGGCAGGCACTGAAGCTTTCTTT

abundance: -
v_gene: TRBV18
d_gene: -
j_gene: TRBJ2-5
CDR3aa: CASSPGVEETQYF
CDR3nt: TGTGCCAGCTCACCAGGGGTAGAGGAGACCCAGTACTTC